This TCR beta chain was observed in a study of CD8+ T cells in alopecia areata. Looking at the study overall: Those treated were given oral tofacitinib at 5 to 10 mg twice daily. Dosing spanned 6 to 18 months on tofacitinib, then 6 months off drug.

The junction had 9 bases not matched to a gene; V was cut back by 4 bases and J by 0 bases. This CDR3 has 18 residues. CDR1 and CDR2 from the germline V gene are PRHDT and FYEKMQ (reference sequence). As the sequencing template, cDNA was produced by extracting RNA and reverse transcribing it. Sequencing was performed with immunoSEQ multiplex PCR; in TCRdb, only in-frame clones are kept and a portion is missing. The table includes some 180,000 clones, roughly 63% detected once. The V and J genes are TRBV13 and TRBJ1-6, with TRBD1 matching over 7 bases. The TCR was taken from a human donor with alopecia areata. Source: CD4+ T cells sorted from blood, taken at week 0. This chain's CDR3 is CASSSGQRMGSYNSPLHF. The CDR3 DNA sequence: TGTGCCAGCAGCTCGGGACAGCGGATGGGCTCCTATAATTCACCCCTCCACTTT.